This T cell receptor beta chain was sequenced in a study of T cell responses to AZD1222 COVID-19 vaccine (dated by TCRdb to the early 2020s). Some background on the complete study: AZD1222 recipients whose second dose came at about 4 weeks and those whose second dose came at about 12 weeks were combined into one group, since spike-specific TCR depth and breadth did not differ between the two schedules. TCR sequencing covered 233 trial participants: 200 to 220 given two doses of AZD1222 and 26 given two doses of MenACWY control vaccine. Trial participants were enrolled into age subgroups of 18-55, 56-69 and 70-plus years, which contained about 150, 27 and 61 TCR-sequenced participants, respectively.

Comment on this clone: Its antigen is not yet known. No much larger clonotype is one base removed from it; base qualities were not supplied.

From a lookup of the germline V gene, CDR1 and CDR2 are MDHEN and SYDVKM. V lost 3 bases and J lost 6 bases; the stretch between them is 12 bases long. The CDR3 sequence holds 14 residues, the cysteine and phenylalanine included. Only the CDR3 DNA stays, 42 bases, in frame from base 1. The CDR3 regions of human TCRbeta chains were analyzed by immunosequencing. In the source study's methods: Repertoire TCRs were checked for matches against a reference library of SARS-CoV-2-specific TCRs that had been generated using the MIRA antigen-specificity platform. Breadth was defined as the fraction of unique TCRs that were SARS-CoV-2-associated, and depth was defined as the fraction of total T cells that were SARS-CoV-2-associated. Using the MIRA data, each spike-specific TCR was mapped to the spike region that the TCR reacts to and placed in a CD4 or CD8 class. Log10-transformed breadth and depth values were compared by one-way ANOVA with Sidak's multiple comparisons tests. TCRdb holds this immuneACCESS table with in-frame rearrangements only. Some clones are missing; in checked studies, unresolved V genes explain under half, and the rest has no known cause. That table furnishes V, J and clone size, whereas the DNA furnished D and trimming. The sample table holds 150,000 or so clones, of which about 95% were seen once. 0.6% to 0.7% of the sample lies in the top ten.

What the study reported, not specific to this receptor: Spike-specific TCR breadth and depth rose significantly after two AZD1222 doses compared with day 0 and with MenACWY recipients. Nearly half of unique spike-specific TCRs reportedly recognized epitopes outside regions mutated in the B.1.351 and B.1.1.7 variants. The vaccine-associated CD4 TCRs covered the entire spike protein, and the dominant responses fell in regions 160-218 and 743-854. Most participants were white British and females outnumbered males, and the authors suggested that clonal diversity may have been underestimated. The 56-69-year group was small, and its depth increase did not reach significance, likely because of low power. Conclusions about previously exposed vaccinees are limited, since just six or seven AZD1222 recipients were seropositive for SARS-CoV-2 at baseline. Because no samples from the day 14 peak response were available, repertoires could be characterized only after the peak T cell response.

According to the study, the label for this sample's time point signals: baseline before first vaccination. Samples from vaccinated people were obtained from the UK trials COV001 and COV002, which included a single-blind randomized controlled phase 2/3 trial of AZD1222 (ChAdOx1 nCoV-19) in healthy adults. For TCRbeta chain sequencing, PBMC samples were collected from trial participants at day 0 and at day 28 after the second dose. The chain links TRBV28 with TRBJ1-5, and TRBD1 may be the D gene, going by 5 matching bases. The receptor was derived from an adult in good health. Specimen: peripheral blood, collected on day 0 of AZD1222 vaccination. The CDR3 is CASSFGGYSQPQHF. The sequenced DNA: TGTGCCAGCAGTTTTGGGGGGTACAGTCAGCCCCAGCATTTT. With all but the CDR3 taken from the reference TRBV28 and TRBJ1-5 genes, the full variable domain is: DVKVTQSSRYLVKRTGEKVFLECVQDMDHENMFWYRQDPGLGLRLIYFSYDVKMKEKGDIPEGYSVSREKKERFSLILESASTNQTSMYLCASSFGGYSQPQHFGDGTRLSIL.